Listed below are T cell receptor beta chains from one sample, sequenced in a study of vaccination and CD4 T cells after COVID-19. One entry per CDR3 protein, called by TCRdb with MiXCR from the PCR reads. The sample yields some 29,000 distinct CDR3 sequences, 45% to 65% seen once. The sequencing used CD4+ T cells from blood, collected about 7 months after SARS-CoV-2 vaccination. Receptors were obtained from a human donor who had recovered from COVID-19. Both conserved end residues are part of each CDR3.

V gene,J gene,CDR3 protein
TRBV2,TRBJ1-2,CARRGRYGYTF
TRBV15,TRBJ2-7,CATSTYRDPTYEQYF
TRBV7-8,TRBJ1-2,CASSGRDLGYGYTF
TRBV7-9,TRBJ2-2,CASSLSGAGGELFF
TRBV28,TRBJ2-2,CAREDRNTGELFF
TRBV28,TRBJ2-5,CASTRGAGGPQETQYF
TRBV6-2/TRBV6-3,TRBJ1-2,CASSPTENYGYTF
TRBV20-1,TRBJ2-7,CSASPWTSGSSYEQYF
TRBV7-9,TRBJ2-7,CASSLGRSSGSSKGYEQYF
TRBV6-1,TRBJ2-2,CASGGRGELFF
TRBV27,TRBJ1-1,CASSLLDGSEAFF
TRBV10-1,TRBJ1-1,CASKGPTRPDDAFF
TRBV7-2,TRBJ2-3,CASSDRQGTDTQYF